This T cell receptor (beta chain) is drawn from a study of CD8+ T cells in alopecia areata. Study-wide findings and caveats: Sequence data from scalp samples additionally include resident alphabeta T cells of normal skin.

Peripheral blood samples and lesional scalp punch biopsies were obtained from alopecia areata patients. RNA, once extracted, was reverse transcribed into cDNA for use as the sequencing template. Sequenced by immunoSEQ multiplex PCR; TCRdb stores in-frame clones only, minus some. The sample has more than 9,000 clones; about 60% are singletons. V dropped 5 bases and J dropped 3; count of bases not matched to a gene: 6. Germline lookup yields CDR1 SGHNT and CDR2 YYREEE (reference sequence). This CDR3 is 14 amino acids long. A word on this clone: Its target is unknown.

Source material: skin. This clonotype originated in a human donor with alopecia areata. The chain is built from TRBV5-4 and TRBJ2-3; 7 nucleotides match TRBD1. The CDR3 DNA reads TGTGCCAGCAGATTGAGGGGGCGGACAGATACGCAGTATTTT. Encoded protein: CASRLRGRTDTQYF.